This T cell receptor (beta chain) was sequenced for a study of shared clonotypes between healthy human individuals. In germline, CDR1 is GTSNPN, CDR2 SVGIG (reference sequence). The CDR3 sequence is 12 residues long. Between the trimmed V and J ends, which lost 0 bases and 7 bases, there was a span of 10 bases. The authors distributed each subset's genomic DNA evenly over several immunoSEQ plates. TCRdb's table, derived via immunoSEQ multiplex PCR, lists solely in-frame clones and lacks some. The sample contains more than 850,000 clones, about 84% of which appear only once. Details on this clone: Its cognate antigen is unknown.

Study results and caveats: Shared clonotypes: about 5% naive CD4, under 4% naive CD8, about 2.4% memory CD4, approximately 0.4% memory CD8.

The TCR originated in a man aged 18 to 35 in good health. Some clones in this sample may be carry-over from other donors' samples. The specimen was memory CD4+ T cells from PBMCs. Subset defined: CD45RA-negative fraction. The genes are TRBV30 and TRBJ2-7, with D perhaps being TRBD1 or TRBD2 (5 bases each). CDR3 protein: CAWSVGTPEQYF. In nucleotides, the CDR3 is TGTGCCTGGAGTGTGGGGACCCCGGAGCAGTACTTC.